This T cell receptor (beta chain) was retrieved from a study of T cell responses to AZD1222 COVID-19 vaccine. Study results and limitations: Donors skewed white British and female; clonal diversity was possibly underestimated. Repertoires were sampled only after the peak T cell response. At study baseline, merely a handful of AZD1222 recipients were seropositive.

The CDR3 has 15 residues. Trimming stripped 4 bases from V and 7 bases from J, with 14 bases between. Per germline, CDR1 SGHAT and CDR2 FQNNGV. In regard to this clone: The target antigen is unknown.

Libraries were prepared by immunoSEQ multiplex PCR; TCRdb keeps only in-frame clonotypes and omits some of them. This table has about 59,000 clones, approximately 89% appearing once. The source was peripheral blood, collected 28 days after the second AZD1222 dose. The rearrangement joins TRBV11-2 to TRBJ1-6; no definite D call. This sequence was found in an adult who received the AZD1222 COVID-19 vaccine. DNA for the CDR3: TGTGCCAGCAGCTCGCTAGGACGCGGAAATTCACCCCTCCACTTT. Its protein is CASSSLGRGNSPLHF.